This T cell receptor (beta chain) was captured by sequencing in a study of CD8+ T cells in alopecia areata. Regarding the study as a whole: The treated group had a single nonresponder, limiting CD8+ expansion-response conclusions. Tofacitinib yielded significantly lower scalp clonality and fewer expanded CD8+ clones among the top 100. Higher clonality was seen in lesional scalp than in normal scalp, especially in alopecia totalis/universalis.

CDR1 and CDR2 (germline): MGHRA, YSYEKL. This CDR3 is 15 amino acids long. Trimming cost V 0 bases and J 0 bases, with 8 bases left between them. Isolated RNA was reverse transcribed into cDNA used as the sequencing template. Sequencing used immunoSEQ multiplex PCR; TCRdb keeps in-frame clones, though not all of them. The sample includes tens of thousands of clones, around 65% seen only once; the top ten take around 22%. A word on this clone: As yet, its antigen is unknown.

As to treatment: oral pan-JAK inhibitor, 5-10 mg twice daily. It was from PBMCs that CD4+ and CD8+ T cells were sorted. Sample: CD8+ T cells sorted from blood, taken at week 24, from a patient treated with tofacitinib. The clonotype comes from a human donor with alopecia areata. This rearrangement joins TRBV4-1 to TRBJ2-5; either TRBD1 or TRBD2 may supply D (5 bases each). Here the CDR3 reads CASSQEGTYQETQYF. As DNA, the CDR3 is TGCGCCAGCAGCCAAGAGGGGACGTACCAAGAGACCCAGTACTTC.